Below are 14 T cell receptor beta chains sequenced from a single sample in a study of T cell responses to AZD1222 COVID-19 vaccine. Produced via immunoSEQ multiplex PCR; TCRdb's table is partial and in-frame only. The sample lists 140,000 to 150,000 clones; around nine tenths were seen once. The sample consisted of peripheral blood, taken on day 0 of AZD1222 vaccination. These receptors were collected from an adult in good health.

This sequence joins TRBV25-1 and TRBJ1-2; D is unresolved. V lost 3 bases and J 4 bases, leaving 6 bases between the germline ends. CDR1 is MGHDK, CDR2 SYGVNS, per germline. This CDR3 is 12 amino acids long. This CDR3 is CASSDPGYGYTF. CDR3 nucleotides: TGTGCCAGCAGTGACCCAGGCTATGGCTACACCTTC.

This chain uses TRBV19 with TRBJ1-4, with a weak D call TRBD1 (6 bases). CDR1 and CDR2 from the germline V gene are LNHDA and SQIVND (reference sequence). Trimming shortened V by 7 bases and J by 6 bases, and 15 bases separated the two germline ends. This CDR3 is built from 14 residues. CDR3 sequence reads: CASINGGHDEKLFF. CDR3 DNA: TGTGCCAGTATCAATGGGGGGCATGATGAAAAACTGTTTTTT.

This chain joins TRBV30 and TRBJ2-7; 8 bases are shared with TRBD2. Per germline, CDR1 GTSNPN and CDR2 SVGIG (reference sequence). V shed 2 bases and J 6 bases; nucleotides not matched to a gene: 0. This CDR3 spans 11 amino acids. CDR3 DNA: TGTGCCTGGAGTCGGGGGGGCGAGCAGTACTTC. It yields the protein CAWSRGGEQYF.

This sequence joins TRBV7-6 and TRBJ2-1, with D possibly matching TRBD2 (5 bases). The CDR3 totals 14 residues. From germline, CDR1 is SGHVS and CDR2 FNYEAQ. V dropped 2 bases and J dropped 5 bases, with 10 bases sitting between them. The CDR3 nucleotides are TGTGCCAGCAGCTTACAATGGCGGGACAATGAGCAGTTCTTC. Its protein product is CASSLQWRDNEQFF.

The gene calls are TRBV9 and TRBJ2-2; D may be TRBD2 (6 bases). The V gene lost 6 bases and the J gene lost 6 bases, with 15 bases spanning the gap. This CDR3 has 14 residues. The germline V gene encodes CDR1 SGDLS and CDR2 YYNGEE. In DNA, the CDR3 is TGTGCCAGCACCAGACTAGTCTCTGCCGGGGAGCTGTTTTTT. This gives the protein CASTRLVSAGELFF.

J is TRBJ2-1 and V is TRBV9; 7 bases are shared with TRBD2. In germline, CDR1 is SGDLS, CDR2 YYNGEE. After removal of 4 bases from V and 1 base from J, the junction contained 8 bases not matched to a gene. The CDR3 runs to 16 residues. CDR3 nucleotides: TGTGCCAGCAGCCGAGGTTCGGGAGGTTCCTACAATGAGCAGTTCTTC. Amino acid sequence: CASSRGSGGSYNEQFF. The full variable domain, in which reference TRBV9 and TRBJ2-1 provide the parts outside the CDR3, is DSGVTQTPKHLITATGQRVTLRCSPRSGDLSVYWYQQSLDQGLQFLIQYYNGEERAKGNILERFSAQQFPDLHSELNLSSLELGDSALYFCASSRGSGGSYNEQFFGPGTRLTVL.

The CDR3 nucleotides read TGTGCCAGCGGACTAGGTGGGGATGAGCAGTTCTTC. Its translation is CASGLGGDEQFF. This sequence joins TRBV9 and TRBJ2-1; 7 bases align to TRBD2. J was trimmed by 8 bases and V by 7 bases; bases with no gene match: 6. There are 12 residues in the CDR3. Germline V CDR1 and CDR2: SGDLS, YYNGEE. Filled out from reference TRBV9 and TRBJ2-1, the complete variable domain reads DSGVTQTPKHLITATGQRVTLRCSPRSGDLSVYWYQQSLDQGLQFLIQYYNGEERAKGNILERFSAQQFPDLHSELNLSSLELGDSALYFCASGLGGDEQFFGPGTRLTVL.

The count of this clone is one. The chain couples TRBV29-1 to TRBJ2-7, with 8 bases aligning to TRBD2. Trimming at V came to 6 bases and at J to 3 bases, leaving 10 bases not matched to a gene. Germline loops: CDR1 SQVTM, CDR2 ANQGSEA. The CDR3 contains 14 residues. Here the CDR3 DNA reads TGCAGCGTCCGAACTAGCGGCCTCCGCTACGAGCAGTACTTC. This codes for CSVRTSGLRYEQYF.

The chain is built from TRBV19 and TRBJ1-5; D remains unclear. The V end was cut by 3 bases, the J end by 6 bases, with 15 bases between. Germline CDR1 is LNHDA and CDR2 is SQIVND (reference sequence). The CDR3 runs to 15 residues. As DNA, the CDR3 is TGTGCCAGTAGTATCGCCTCGGAACGGTCTCAGCCCCAGCATTTT. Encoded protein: CASSIASERSQPQHF.

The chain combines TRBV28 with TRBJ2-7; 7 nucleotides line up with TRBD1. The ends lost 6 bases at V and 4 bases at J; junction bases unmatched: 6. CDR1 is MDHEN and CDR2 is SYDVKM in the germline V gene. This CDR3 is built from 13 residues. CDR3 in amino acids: CASRKRDRYEQYF. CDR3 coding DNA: TGTGCCAGCAGAAAAAGGGACAGATACGAGCAGTACTTC.

CDR3 coding DNA: TGTGCCAGCAGGCCTCAGGGGAACTACGAGCAGTACTTC. Residues: CASRPQGNYEQYF. The rearrangement joins TRBV28 to TRBJ2-7; weak D call: TRBD1 (6 bases). The CDR3 loop spans 13 amino acids. Trimming cost V 6 bases and J 3 bases, with 12 bases left between them. Germline assignment: CDR1 MDHEN and CDR2 SYDVKM.

The DNA for the CDR3 is TGCGCCAGCAGGGGACTAGCGGGAGTGAATGAGCAGTTCTTC. This sequence encodes CASRGLAGVNEQFF. This chain connects TRBV10-2 to TRBJ2-1; 14 positions agree with TRBD2. The germline CDR1 and CDR2 sequences are WSHSY and SAAADI. Trimming at V came to 6 bases and at J to 7 bases, leaving 2 bases not matched to a gene. This CDR3 is built from 14 residues.

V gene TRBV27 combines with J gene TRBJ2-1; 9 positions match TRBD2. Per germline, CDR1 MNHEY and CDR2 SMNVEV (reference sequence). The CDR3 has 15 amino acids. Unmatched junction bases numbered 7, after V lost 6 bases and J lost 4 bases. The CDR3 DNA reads TGTGCCAGCAGCCGACTGGGACTAGCTTACAATGAGCAGTTCTTC. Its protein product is CASSRLGLAYNEQFF.

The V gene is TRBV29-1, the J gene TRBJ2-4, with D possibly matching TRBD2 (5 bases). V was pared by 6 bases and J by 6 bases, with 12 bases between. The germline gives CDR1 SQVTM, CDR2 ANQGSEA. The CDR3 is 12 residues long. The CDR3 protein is CSVRVLGNIQYF. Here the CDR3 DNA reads TGCAGCGTGCGGGTACTCGGAAACATTCAGTACTTC.